This T cell receptor beta chain was found in a study of beta chain features in type 1 diabetes (dated by TCRdb to the late 2010s). For the study in its entirety: Mean age, gender distribution, total cell number and subset yield were not different between patients and healthy donors. A total of roughly 100 million sorted cells were examined across all samples, and a strong correlation was observed between cell number per subset and RNA yield. The study compared TCRB repertoires of sorted circulating CD4+ T cell subsets between recently diagnosed type 1 diabetes patients and matched healthy donors. Regulatory and stem cell-like memory subsets were obtained from only 8 patients and roughly 8 healthy donors, while naive and central memory subsets were obtained from all 28 donors. Here is what the overall study found, with its caveats: PCR may preferentially amplify shorter templates, but because patient and control samples were amplified and corrected together, any resulting skew would affect both groups equally. At VDJ recombination sites, type 1 diabetes patients had fewer insertions and more deleted nucleotides, which implies abnormalities in thymic rearrangement. Type 1 diabetes patients showed a moderate but significant shortening of TCRB CDR3 length in all four CD4+ subsets. The naive, central memory and regulatory TCRB repertoires appeared to resemble one another more closely among patients than among healthy donors. HLA sub-analyses involved small numbers of individuals, so any influence of HLA type on TCRB rearrangement remained unresolved. Because cDNA rather than genomic DNA was sequenced, highly expressing activated cells could have been over-represented, although no difference in activation and CD3 levels was found between groups.

With regard to this clone: Which antigen it targets is not known. There are no base qualities to consult, and no much larger clone falls within one base.

All of the isolated RNA was reverse transcribed with the High Capacity cDNA Reverse Transcription Kit, so expressed TCRB transcripts were sequenced. Naive, central memory and regulatory T cell samples underwent deep immunoSEQ sequencing, averaging about 3.57 million total reads per sample. Sorted cells were lysed in RLT buffer and RNA was extracted with DNase-treated RNeasy Micro or Mini kits, depending on cell number. To prevent cross-contamination, every cell subset was processed on its own, while patient and healthy donor samples were processed together. TCRB sequences were amplified from cDNA with the immunoSEQ multiplex PCR, producing 87-bp fragments spanning the CDR3 region. Sequencing of the amplicons was done on the Illumina HiSeq platform. The source study handled its data this way. Synthetic template baselines were used to correct PCR bias computationally, reads within Hamming distance 2 were collapsed together, and singletons that could not be merged were discarded. By aligning reads against IMGT, V, D and J genes, CDR3 length, and insertions or deletions at six rearrangement sites were assigned. Within each subset, clonotype counts were normalized to the number of sorted cells before true diversity and Gini coefficients were calculated with the tcR R package. The overlap coefficient, calculated on TCRB nucleotide sequences, was used to measure repertoire sharing. Sourced from immuneACCESS, this table was stored by TCRdb with only in-frame sequences that have V and J called. A share of the clones is absent; for the studies checked, an unresolved V gene accounts for under half, and the remainder has no known explanation. From that table come the V and J calls and clone size; the DNA was used to work out D and trimming. For this sample there are 15,000 to 17,000 clones; about three quarters appear just once. The top ten constitute more than 2% of the sample.

Each donor gave one peripheral blood draw, averaging roughly 0.11 L, which was collected into heparinised tubes. A BD FACSAria II and a panel including CD45RO, CCR7, CD25, CD127, CD95 and CD27 were used to sort naive, central memory, regulatory and stem cell-like memory CD4+ T cells. A purity above 95% was achieved for all sorted populations. PBMCs were separated immediately by Lymphoprep density gradient centrifugation and were stained directly, without being cultured. Samples were stained and sorted in pairs, with one healthy donor and one patient per experiment, so that batch effects were minimized. V is cut back by 3 bases and J by 3 bases, with 4 bases in the junction unmatched. Taken from the germline V gene, the CDR1 and CDR2 loops are SGDLS and YYNGEE. The CDR3 runs 15 residues from the cysteine to the phenylalanine. The sequence is cut down to CDR3 DNA, 45 bases in frame from base 1.

The sequenced sample consisted of Tregs from blood. The cell subset or site tag for this specimen amounts to: regulatory CD4+ T cells. The TCR originated in a man aged 25-40 years with type 1 diabetes. The receptor chain draws on TRBV9 and TRBJ2-2, with 8 central nucleotides matching TRBD1. The CDR3 sequence is CASSEDRVHTGELFF. The sequenced DNA: TGTGCCAGCAGCGAGGACAGGGTTCACACCGGGGAGCTGTTTTTT.